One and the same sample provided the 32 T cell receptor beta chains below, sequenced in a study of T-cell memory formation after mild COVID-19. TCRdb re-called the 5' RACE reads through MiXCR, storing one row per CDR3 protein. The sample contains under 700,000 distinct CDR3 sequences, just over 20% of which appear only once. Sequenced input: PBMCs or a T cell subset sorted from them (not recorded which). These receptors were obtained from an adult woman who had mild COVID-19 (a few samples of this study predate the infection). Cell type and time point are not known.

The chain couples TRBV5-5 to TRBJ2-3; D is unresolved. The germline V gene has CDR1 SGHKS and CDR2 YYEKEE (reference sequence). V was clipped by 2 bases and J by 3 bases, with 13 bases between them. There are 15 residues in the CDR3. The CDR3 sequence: CASSFLSLGTDTQYF. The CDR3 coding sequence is TGTGCCAGCAGCTTCCTTTCCTTGGGAACAGATACGCAGTATTTT.

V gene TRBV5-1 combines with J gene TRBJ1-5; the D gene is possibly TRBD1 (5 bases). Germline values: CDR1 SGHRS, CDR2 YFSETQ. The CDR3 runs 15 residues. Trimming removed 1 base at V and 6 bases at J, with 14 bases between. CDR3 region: CASSLNGGRVQPQHF. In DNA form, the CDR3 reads TGCGCCAGCAGCTTGAATGGCGGCAGGGTTCAGCCCCAGCATTTT. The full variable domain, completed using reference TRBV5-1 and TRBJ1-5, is KAGVTQTPRYLIKTRGQQVTLSCSPISGHRSVSWYQQTPGQGLQFLFEYFSETQRNKGNFPGRFSGRQFSNSRSEMNVSTLELGDSALYLCASSLNGGRVQPQHFGDGTRLSIL.

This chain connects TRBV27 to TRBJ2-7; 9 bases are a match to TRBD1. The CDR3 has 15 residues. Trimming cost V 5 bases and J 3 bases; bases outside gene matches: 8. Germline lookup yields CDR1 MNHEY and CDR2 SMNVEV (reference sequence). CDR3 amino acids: CASSQGPGQGYEQYF. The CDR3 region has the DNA TGTGCCAGCAGTCAGGGACCGGGACAGGGCTACGAGCAGTACTTC.

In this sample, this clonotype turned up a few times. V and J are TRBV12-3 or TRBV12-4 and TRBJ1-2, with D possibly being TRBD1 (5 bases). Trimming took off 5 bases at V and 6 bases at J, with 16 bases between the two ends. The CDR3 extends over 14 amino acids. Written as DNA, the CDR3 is TGTGCCAGCAGTACCGGGACCCTATACGATGGCTACACCTTC. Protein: CASSTGTLYDGYTF.

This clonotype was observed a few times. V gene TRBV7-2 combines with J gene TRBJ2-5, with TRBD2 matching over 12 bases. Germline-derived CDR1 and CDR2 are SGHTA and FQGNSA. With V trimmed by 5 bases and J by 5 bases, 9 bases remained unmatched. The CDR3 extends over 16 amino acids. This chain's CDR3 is CASSRPTSGRLETQYF. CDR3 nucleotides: TGTGCCAGCAGCCGCCCTACTAGCGGGAGGTTGGAGACCCAGTACTTC. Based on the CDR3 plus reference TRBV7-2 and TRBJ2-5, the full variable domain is GAGVSQSPSNKVTEKGKDVELRCDPISGHTALYWYRQSLGQGLEFLIYFQGNSAPDKSGLPSDRFSAERTGGSVSTLTIQRTQQEDSAVYLCASSRPTSGRLETQYFGPGTRLLVL.

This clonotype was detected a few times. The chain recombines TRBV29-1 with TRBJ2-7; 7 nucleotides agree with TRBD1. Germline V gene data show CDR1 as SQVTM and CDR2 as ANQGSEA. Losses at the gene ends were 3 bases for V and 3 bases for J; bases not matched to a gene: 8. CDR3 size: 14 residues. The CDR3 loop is CSVDFRRGIYEQYF. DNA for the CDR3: TGCAGCGTTGACTTTCGCAGGGGGATCTACGAGCAGTACTTC.

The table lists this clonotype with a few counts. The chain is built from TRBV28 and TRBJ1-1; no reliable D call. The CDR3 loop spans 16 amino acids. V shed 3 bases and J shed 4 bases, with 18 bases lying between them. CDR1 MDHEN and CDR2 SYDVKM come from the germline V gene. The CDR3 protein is CASSFGVSEVLTEAFF. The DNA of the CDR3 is TGTGCCAGCAGTTTCGGGGTTTCGGAGGTGCTCACTGAAGCTTTCTTT.

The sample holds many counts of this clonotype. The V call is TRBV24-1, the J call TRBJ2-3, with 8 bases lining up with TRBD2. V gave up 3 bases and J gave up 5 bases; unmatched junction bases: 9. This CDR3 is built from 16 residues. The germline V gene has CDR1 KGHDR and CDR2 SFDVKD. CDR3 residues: CATSDPPDGRVDTQYF. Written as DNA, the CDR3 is TGTGCCACCAGTGATCCGCCGGACGGGAGGGTAGATACGCAGTATTTT.

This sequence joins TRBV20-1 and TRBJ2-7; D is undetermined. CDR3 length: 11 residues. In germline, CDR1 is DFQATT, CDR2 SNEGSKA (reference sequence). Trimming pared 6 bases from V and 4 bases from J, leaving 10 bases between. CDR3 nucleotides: TGCAGTGCCGGCAGTAATTACGAGCAGTACTTC. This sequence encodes CSAGSNYEQYF.

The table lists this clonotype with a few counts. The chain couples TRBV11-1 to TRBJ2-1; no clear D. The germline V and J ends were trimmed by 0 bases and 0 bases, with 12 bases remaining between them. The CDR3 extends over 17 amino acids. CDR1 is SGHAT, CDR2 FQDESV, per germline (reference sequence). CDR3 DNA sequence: TGTGCCAGCAGCTTAGCGACGTGGGTAAGCTCCTACAATGAGCAGTTCTTC. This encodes CASSLATWVSSYNEQFF. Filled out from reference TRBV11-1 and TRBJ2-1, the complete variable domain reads EAEVAQSPRYKITEKSQAVAFWCDPISGHATLYWYRQILGQGPELLVQFQDESVVDDSQLPKDRFSAERLKGVDSTLKIQPAELGDSAMYLCASSLATWVSSYNEQFFGPGTRLTVL.

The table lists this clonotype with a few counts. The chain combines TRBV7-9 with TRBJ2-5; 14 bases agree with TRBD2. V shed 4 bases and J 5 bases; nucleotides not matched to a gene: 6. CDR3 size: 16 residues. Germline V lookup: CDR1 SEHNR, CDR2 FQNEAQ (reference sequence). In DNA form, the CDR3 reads TGTGCCAGCAGCTCCGGGACTAGCGGGAGCTTGGAGACCCAGTACTTC. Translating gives CASSSGTSGSLETQYF.

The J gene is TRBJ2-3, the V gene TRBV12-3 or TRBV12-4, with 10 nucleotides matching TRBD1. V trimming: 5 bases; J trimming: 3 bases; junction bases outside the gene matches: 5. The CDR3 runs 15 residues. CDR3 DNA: TGTGCCAGCAGTGAGACAGGGGGCATGACAGATACGCAGTATTTT. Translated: CASSETGGMTDTQYF.

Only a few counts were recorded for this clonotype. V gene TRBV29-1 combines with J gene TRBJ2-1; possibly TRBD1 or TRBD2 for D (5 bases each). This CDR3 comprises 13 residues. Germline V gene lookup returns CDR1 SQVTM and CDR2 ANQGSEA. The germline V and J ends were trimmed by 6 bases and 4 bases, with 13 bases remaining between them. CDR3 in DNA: TGCAGCGTCGGGACGGCCGATTACAATGAGCAGTTCTTC. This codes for CSVGTADYNEQFF.

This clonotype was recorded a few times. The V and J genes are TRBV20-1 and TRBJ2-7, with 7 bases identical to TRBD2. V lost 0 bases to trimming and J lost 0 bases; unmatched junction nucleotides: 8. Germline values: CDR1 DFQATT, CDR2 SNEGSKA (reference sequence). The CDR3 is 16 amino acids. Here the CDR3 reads CSARDPAGDSSYEQYF. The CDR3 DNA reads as TGCAGTGCTAGAGATCCGGCGGGGGATTCCTCCTACGAGCAGTACTTC.

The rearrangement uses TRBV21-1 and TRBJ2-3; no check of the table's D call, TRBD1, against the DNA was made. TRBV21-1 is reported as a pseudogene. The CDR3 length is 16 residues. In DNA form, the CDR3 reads TGTGCCAGCAGCAAATGGTACGGACAGTACACAGATACGCAGTATTTT. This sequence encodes CASSKWYGQYTDTQYF.

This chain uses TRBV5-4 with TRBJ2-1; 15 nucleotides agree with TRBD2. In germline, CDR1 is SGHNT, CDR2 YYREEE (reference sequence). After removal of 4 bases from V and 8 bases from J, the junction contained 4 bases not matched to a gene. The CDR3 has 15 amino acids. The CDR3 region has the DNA TGTGCCAGCAGCAAAGGACTAGCGGGAGGGGATGAGCAGTTCTTC. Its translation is CASSKGLAGGDEQFF.

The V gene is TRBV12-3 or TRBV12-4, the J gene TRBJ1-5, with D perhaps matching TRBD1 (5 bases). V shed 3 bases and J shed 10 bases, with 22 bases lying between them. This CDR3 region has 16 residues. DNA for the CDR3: TGTGCCAGCAGTTTTCTCCCCGTGCGGGGCAGACATCCCCAGCATTTT. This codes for CASSFLPVRGRHPQHF.

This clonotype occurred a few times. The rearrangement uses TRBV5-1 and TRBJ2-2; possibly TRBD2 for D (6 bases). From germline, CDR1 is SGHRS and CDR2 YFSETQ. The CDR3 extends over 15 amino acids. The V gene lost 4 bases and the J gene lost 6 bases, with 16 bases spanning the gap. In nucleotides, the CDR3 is TGCGCCAGCAGCCCACGTCCCCGCGGGGCCGGGGAGCTGTTTTTT. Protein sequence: CASSPRPRGAGELFF.

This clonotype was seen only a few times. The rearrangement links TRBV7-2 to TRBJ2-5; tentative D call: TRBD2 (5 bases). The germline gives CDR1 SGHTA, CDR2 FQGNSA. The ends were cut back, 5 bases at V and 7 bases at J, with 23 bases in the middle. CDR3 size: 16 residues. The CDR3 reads CASSPSGVASQATQYF. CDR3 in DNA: TGTGCCAGCAGCCCCTCGGGCGTGGCTAGCCAGGCGACCCAGTACTTC.

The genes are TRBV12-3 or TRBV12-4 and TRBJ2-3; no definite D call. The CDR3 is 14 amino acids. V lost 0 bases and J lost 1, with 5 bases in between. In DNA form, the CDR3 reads TGTGCCAGCAGTTTAGCCGTGGGCACAGATACGCAGTATTTT. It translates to CASSLAVGTDTQYF.

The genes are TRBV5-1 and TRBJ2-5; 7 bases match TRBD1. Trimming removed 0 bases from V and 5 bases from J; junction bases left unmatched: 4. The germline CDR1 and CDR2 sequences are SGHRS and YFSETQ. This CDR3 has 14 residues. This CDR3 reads CASSLGDRVETQYF. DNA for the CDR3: TGCGCCAGCAGCTTGGGAGACAGGGTTGAGACCCAGTACTTC.

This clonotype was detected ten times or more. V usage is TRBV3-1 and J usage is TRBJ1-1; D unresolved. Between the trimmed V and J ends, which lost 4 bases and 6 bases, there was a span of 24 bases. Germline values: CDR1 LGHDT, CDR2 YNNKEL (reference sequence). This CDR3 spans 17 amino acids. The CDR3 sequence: CASSPPNRITVVPEAFF. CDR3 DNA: TGTGCCAGCAGCCCGCCCAACCGGATCACAGTGGTCCCTGAAGCTTTCTTT.

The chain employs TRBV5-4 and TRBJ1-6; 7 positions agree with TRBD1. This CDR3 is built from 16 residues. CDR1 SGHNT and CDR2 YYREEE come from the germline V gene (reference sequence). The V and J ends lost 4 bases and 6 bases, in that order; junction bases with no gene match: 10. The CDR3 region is CASSRPGTVSNSPLHF. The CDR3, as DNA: TGTGCCAGCAGCAGGCCCGGGACAGTCAGTAATTCACCCCTCCACTTT.

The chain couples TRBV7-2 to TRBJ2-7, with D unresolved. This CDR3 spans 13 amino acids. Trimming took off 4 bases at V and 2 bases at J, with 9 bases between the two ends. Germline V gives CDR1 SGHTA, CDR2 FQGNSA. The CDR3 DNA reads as TGTGCCAGCAGCTCCGAGAGAACCTACGAGCAGTACTTC. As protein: CASSSERTYEQYF. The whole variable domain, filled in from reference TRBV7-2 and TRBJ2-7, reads GAGVSQSPSNKVTEKGKDVELRCDPISGHTALYWYRQSLGQGLEFLIYFQGNSAPDKSGLPSDRFSAERTGGSVSTLTIQRTQQEDSAVYLCASSSERTYEQYFGPGTRLTVT.

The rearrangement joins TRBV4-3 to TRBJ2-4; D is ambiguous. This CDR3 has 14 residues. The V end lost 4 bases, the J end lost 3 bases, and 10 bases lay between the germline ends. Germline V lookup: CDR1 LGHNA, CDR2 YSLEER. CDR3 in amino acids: CASSPRGLKNIQYF. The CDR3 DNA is TGCGCCAGCAGCCCCCGTGGCCTCAAAAACATTCAGTACTTC.

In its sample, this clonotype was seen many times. CDR3 in amino acids: CASSLAIADEQYF. Written as DNA, the CDR3 is TGTGCCAGCAGCTTAGCTATCGCCGACGAGCAGTACTTC. The genes are TRBV7-8 and TRBJ2-7; D ambiguous. CDR1 is SGHVS, CDR2 FQNEAQ, per germline. The germline V and J ends were trimmed by 0 bases and 5 bases, with 8 bases remaining between them. The CDR3 has 13 amino acids.

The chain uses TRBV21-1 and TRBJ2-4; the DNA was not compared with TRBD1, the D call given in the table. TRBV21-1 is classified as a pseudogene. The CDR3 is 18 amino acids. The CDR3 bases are TGTGCCAGCAGATCAGGTCAGACAGGGACCCTAGCCAAAAACATTCAGTACTTC. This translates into CASRSGQTGTLAKNIQYF.

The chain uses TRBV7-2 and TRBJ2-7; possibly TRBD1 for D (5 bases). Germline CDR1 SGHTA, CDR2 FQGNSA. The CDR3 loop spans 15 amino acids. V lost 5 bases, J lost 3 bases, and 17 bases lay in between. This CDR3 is CASSPWGNWDYEQYF. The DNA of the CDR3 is TGTGCCAGCAGCCCATGGGGCAACTGGGACTACGAGCAGTACTTC.

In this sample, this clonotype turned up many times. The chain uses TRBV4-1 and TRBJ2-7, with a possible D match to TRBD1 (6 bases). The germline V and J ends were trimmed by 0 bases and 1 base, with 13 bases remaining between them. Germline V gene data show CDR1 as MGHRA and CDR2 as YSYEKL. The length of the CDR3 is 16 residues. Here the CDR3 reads CASSQDLETGSYEQYF. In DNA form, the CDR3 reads TGCGCCAGCAGCCAAGATCTCGAGACAGGATCCTACGAGCAGTACTTC.

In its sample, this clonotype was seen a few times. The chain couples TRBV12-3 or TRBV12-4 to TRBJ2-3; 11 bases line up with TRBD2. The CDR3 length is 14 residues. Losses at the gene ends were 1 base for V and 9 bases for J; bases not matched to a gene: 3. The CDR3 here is CASSLGTSGGTQYF. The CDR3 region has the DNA TGTGCCAGCAGTTTAGGCACTAGCGGGGGAACGCAGTATTTT.

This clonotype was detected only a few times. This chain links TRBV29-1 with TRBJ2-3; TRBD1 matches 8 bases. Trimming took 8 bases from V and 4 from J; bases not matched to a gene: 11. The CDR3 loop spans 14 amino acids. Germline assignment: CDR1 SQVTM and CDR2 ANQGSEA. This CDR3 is CSSKDRGRADTQYF. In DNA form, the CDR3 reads TGCAGCTCTAAAGACAGGGGACGGGCAGATACGCAGTATTTT.

The CDR3 loop reads CSVVIGTAGGNQPQHF. The CDR3, as DNA: TGCAGCGTTGTCATCGGGACAGCGGGAGGCAATCAGCCCCAGCATTTT. The chain has TRBV29-1 and TRBJ1-5, with 7 bases identical to TRBD1. The V segment lost 4 bases and the J segment 2 bases; nucleotides outside the gene matches: 11. The CDR3 is 16 residues long. Germline V gives CDR1 SQVTM, CDR2 ANQGSEA.